A few counts support the clone carrying this TCR beta chain. The antigen is unknown. cDNA molecules carried unique molecular identifiers, and template switching added a universal primer site. TCRdb called the 5' RACE reads again in MiXCR, with one record for every CDR3 protein. The sample lists 200,000 to 250,000 distinct CDR3 sequences, 6% to 9% occurring once. The data derive from a study of identical twins. Whole-study findings and limits: Out-of-frame beta chain sequences displayed weaker excess sharing between twins. Twin sharing of out-of-frame TCR alpha was underestimated by models in monozygotic pairs. The more abundant beta clonotypes in cord blood had fewer insertions, and memory repertoires did not show this.

V dropped 5 bases and J dropped 7; count of bases not matched to a gene: 8. The CDR3 extends over 13 amino acids. This sample also appeared in a second study, on yellow fever vaccine responses in identical twins.

The sequenced sample consisted of memory (CD45RO+) T cells sorted from blood. This sequence joins TRBV12-3 or TRBV12-4 and TRBJ2-7; 7 bases are a match to TRBD1. This receptor was identified in a young woman in good health. CDR3 DNA sequence: TGTGCCAGCAGTGCCAGGACAGGCGAAGAGCAGTACTTC. Protein product: CASSARTGEEQYF.